This entry lists 30 T cell receptor beta chains sequenced from one sample in a study of control samples from healthy donors and cancer patients. TCRdb's table, derived via immunoSEQ multiplex PCR, lists solely in-frame clones and lacks some. The sample carries over 65,000 clones, 85% to 90% recorded once. The sequenced sample consisted of PBMCs. The origin of the receptors is a woman between 45 and 60 years old with colorectal cancer.

The sample holds one count of this clone. The J gene is TRBJ2-1, the V gene TRBV19; TRBD2 matches 7 bases. From germline, CDR1 is LNHDA and CDR2 SQIVND (reference sequence). The CDR3 length is 16 residues. V shed 3 bases, J shed 6 bases, and the junction held 11 bases outside the gene matches. The CDR3 loop reads CASSILETSFSNEQFF. The CDR3 DNA follows: TGTGCCAGTAGTATTCTCGAGACTAGCTTTTCCAATGAGCAGTTCTTC.

The rearrangement uses TRBV5-4 and TRBJ2-1, with D possibly matching TRBD1 (6 bases). Trimming shortened V by 3 bases and J by 6 bases, and 13 bases separated the two germline ends. This CDR3 has 14 amino acids. CDR1 and CDR2 from the germline V gene are SGHNT and YYREEE (reference sequence). CDR3 DNA: TGTGCCAGCAGCTGGGCGGTGGACAGCAATGAGCAGTTCTTC. As protein: CASSWAVDSNEQFF.

This clone is a singleton in its sample. The CDR3 coding sequence is TGCACCAGCAGCCGACCGGGAGGGGACTATGGCTACACCTTC. This translates into CTSSRPGGDYGYTF. The chain is built from TRBV1 and TRBJ1-2. TRBV1 is assigned pseudogene status. This CDR3 has 14 residues.

This chain uses TRBV15 with TRBJ1-2, with D perhaps matching TRBD1 (6 bases). The CDR3 spans 15 residues. Trimming left V 0 bases short and J 2 bases short, with 10 bases between. Germline V gives CDR1 LNHNV, CDR2 YYDKDF (reference sequence). CDR3 residues: CATSRDRGTNYGYTF. The CDR3 coding sequence is TGTGCCACCAGCAGAGATCGGGGGACAAACTATGGCTACACCTTC.

The sample holds a few counts of this clone. The chain recombines TRBV10-2 with TRBJ1-6; tentative D call: TRBD1 (5 bases). V dropped 0 bases and J dropped 4 bases, with 7 bases sitting between them. The V gene's germline CDR1 is WSHSY and CDR2 SAAADI. CDR3 size: 15 residues. CDR3 in DNA: TGCGCCAGCAGTGAGTCTGGGGGATATAATTCACCCCTCCACTTT. Protein: CASSESGGYNSPLHF.

This chain joins TRBV9 and TRBJ1-6; D perhaps matches TRBD1 (5 bases). V lost 4 bases to trimming and J lost 8 bases, with 13 bases between them. Germline V gives CDR1 SGDLS, CDR2 YYNGEE. CDR3 length equals 14 residues. The CDR3 sequence is CASSPGRLDSPLHF. The DNA of the CDR3 is TGTGCCAGCAGCCCGGGACGGCTTGATTCACCCCTCCACTTT.

Only one count was recorded for this clone. The V call is TRBV5-1, the J call TRBJ2-2, with D maybe TRBD1 (5 bases). Trimming removed 2 bases at V and 3 bases at J, with 14 bases between. CDR1 is SGHRS, CDR2 YFSETQ, per germline. The CDR3 contains 16 residues. For the CDR3, the DNA is TGCGCCAGCAGCTTCGCCGGAAGGGGTTACACCGGGGAGCTGTTTTTT. It codes for CASSFAGRGYTGELFF. Using reference TRBV5-1 and TRBJ2-2 for the parts outside the CDR3, the full variable domain is KAGVTQTPRYLIKTRGQQVTLSCSPISGHRSVSWYQQTPGQGLQFLFEYFSETQRNKGNFPGRFSGRQFSNSRSEMNVSTLELGDSALYLCASSFAGRGYTGELFFGEGSRLTVL.

This rearrangement joins TRBV5-1 to TRBJ1-6, with 7 bases matching TRBD1. Germline CDR1 reads SGHRS; CDR2 reads YFSETQ. The V and J ends lost 4 bases and 8 bases, in that order; junction bases with no gene match: 12. The CDR3 runs 16 residues. The CDR3 coding sequence is TGCGCCAGCAGCGGAGGGACAGCCCAGGACTATTCACCCCTCCACTTT. Protein product: CASSGGTAQDYSPLHF.

The V and J genes are TRBV18 and TRBJ1-1, with unresolved D. Between the trimmed V and J ends, which lost 1 base and 0 bases, there was a span of 9 bases. This CDR3 has 15 residues. Germline CDR1 reads KGHSH; CDR2 reads LQKENI. The CDR3, as DNA: TGTGCCAGCTCACCACAAACGGGAATGAACACTGAAGCTTTCTTT. It is translated as CASSPQTGMNTEAFF.

The CDR3 coding sequence is TGCGCCAGCAGTCCCGGGCCAAACATTCAGTACTTC. Amino acid sequence: CASSPGPNIQYF. The chain couples TRBV10-1 to TRBJ2-4; the D is unclear. CDR1 WNHNN and CDR2 SYGVQD come from the germline V gene (reference sequence). The V end lost 5 bases, the J end lost 6 bases, and 8 bases lay between the germline ends. There are 12 residues in the CDR3.

CDR3 in DNA: TGTGCCATCACCTCGGGACAGGGGACCTATGGCTACACCTTC. This sequence encodes CAITSGQGTYGYTF. The genes are TRBV10-3 and TRBJ1-2; 10 bases align to TRBD1. The germline CDR1 and CDR2 sequences are ENHRY and SYGVKD. This CDR3 has 14 amino acids. Trimming took 7 bases from V and 4 from J; bases not matched to a gene: 6.

This chain connects TRBV23-1 to TRBJ2-2, with 8 bases matching TRBD1. TRBV23-1 is an ORF, with its function uncertain. Trimming removed 0 bases from V and 5 bases from J; junction bases left unmatched: 8. The CDR3 loop spans 17 amino acids. This CDR3 reads CASSQSCGTGATGELFF. The CDR3 DNA reads TGCGCCAGCAGTCAATCCTGCGGGACAGGTGCGACCGGGGAGCTGTTTTTT.

The V call is TRBV5-1, the J call TRBJ2-1; TRBD1 agrees at 11 bases. Germline values: CDR1 SGHRS, CDR2 YFSETQ. The length of the CDR3 is 14 residues. Trimming at V came to 2 bases and at J to 6 bases, leaving 1 base not matched to a gene. The chain's CDR3 is CASSFGTGGNEQFF. DNA for the CDR3: TGCGCCAGCAGCTTCGGGACAGGGGGCAATGAGCAGTTCTTC.

The chain recombines TRBV10-3 with TRBJ1-4; 9 bases line up with TRBD1. With V trimmed by 6 bases and J by 4 bases, 3 bases remained unmatched. CDR1 is ENHRY, CDR2 SYGVKD, per germline. The CDR3 is made up of 14 amino acids. CDR3 nucleotide sequence: TGTGCCATCAGGGGGGACAGGGATAATGAAAAACTGTTTTTT. Protein sequence: CAIRGDRDNEKLFF.

In its sample, this clone was seen once. This sequence joins TRBV24-1 and TRBJ2-1; 7 bases are shared with TRBD2. The CDR3 is 16 amino acids. V trimming: 4 bases; J trimming: 0 bases; junction bases outside the gene matches: 5. Per germline, CDR1 KGHDR and CDR2 SFDVKD. The CDR3 nucleotides are TGTGCCACCAGTGACCCCGGGGGGAGCTCCTACAATGAGCAGTTCTTC. Its protein is CATSDPGGSSYNEQFF.

By frequency in the sample, this clone is medium-sized (0.01 to 0.1%). The genes are TRBV12-3 or TRBV12-4 and TRBJ2-7; TRBD2 might be the D (5 bases). The CDR3 length is 13 residues. The V gene lost 2 bases and the J gene lost 7 bases, with 12 bases spanning the gap. CDR3 nucleotide sequence: TGTGCCAGCAGTTTACTGGGAGTTGAGGAGCAGTACGTC. Its translation is CASSLLGVEEQYV.

This clone was detected once. The V call is TRBV29-1, the J call TRBJ2-3; D call uncertain. This CDR3 has 11 residues. V gave up 7 bases and J gave up 5 bases, with 10 bases separating them. Germline assignment: CDR1 SQVTM and CDR2 ANQGSEA. Here the CDR3 reads CSGIVVDTQYF. CDR3 nucleotide sequence: TGCAGCGGTATCGTGGTAGATACGCAGTATTTT.

This clone was seen once. The rearrangement uses TRBV6-2 or TRBV6-3 and TRBJ1-1; 7 positions match TRBD1. Unmatched junction bases numbered 4, after V lost 4 bases and J lost 2 bases. The CDR3 runs to 14 residues. Germline-derived CDR1 and CDR2 are MNHEY and SVGEGT. CDR3 sequence (DNA): TGTGCCAGCAGTTCGGGACAGAGAAACACTGAAGCTTTCTTT. Translating gives CASSSGQRNTEAFF.

The J gene is TRBJ1-1, the V gene TRBV4-1; D is unclear. The CDR3 runs 15 residues. With 0 bases removed from V and 2 bases from J, the gap between germline ends came to 10 bases. Germline V gene sequence: CDR1 MGHRA, CDR2 YSYEKL. DNA for the CDR3: TGCGCCAGCAGCCAAGAGGTAGGCCTCAACACTGAAGCTTTCTTT. Protein product: CASSQEVGLNTEAFF.

This rearrangement joins TRBV7-2 to TRBJ2-3; 8 bases map to TRBD2. The CDR3 spans 15 residues. The V and J ends lost 2 bases and 0 bases, in that order; junction bases with no gene match: 1. Germline V gene lookup returns CDR1 SGHTA and CDR2 FQGNSA. The CDR3 protein is CASSLPGGSTDTQYF. The CDR3 DNA reads TGTGCCAGCAGCTTACCGGGGGGGAGCACAGATACGCAGTATTTT.

This chain joins TRBV3-1 (or the pseudogene TRBV3-2) and TRBJ2-5, with D uncertain. The CDR3 is 14 residues long. Germline V gene data show CDR1 as LGHDT and CDR2 as YNNKEL (reference sequence). Trimming shortened V by 0 bases and J by 9 bases, and 14 bases separated the two germline ends. The CDR3 protein is CASSQDLGSRSQYF. CDR3 bases: TGTGCCAGCAGCCAAGATCTAGGAAGTCGGTCCCAGTACTTC.

Here the CDR3 reads CASSGPRRNTGELFF. CDR3 coding DNA: TGTGCCAGCAGCGGTCCCCGAAGGAACACCGGGGAGCTGTTTTTT. This chain links TRBV2 with TRBJ2-2, with D unclear. The CDR3 totals 15 residues. Germline CDR1 SNHLY, CDR2 FYNNEI. Trimming cost V 6 bases and J 1 base, with 12 bases left between them.

In this sample, this clone turned up once. The V gene is TRBV3-1 (or the pseudogene TRBV3-2), the J gene TRBJ1-1; possibly TRBD1 for D (6 bases). The CDR3 is 14 residues long. Germline CDR1 is LGHDT and CDR2 is YNNKEL (reference sequence). The ends were cut back, 4 bases at V and 1 base at J, with 10 bases in the middle. The chain's CDR3 is CASSPRTENTEAFF. CDR3 DNA sequence: TGTGCCAGCAGCCCTAGGACAGAGAACACTGAAGCTTTCTTT.

The CDR3 bases are TGTGCCAGCAGCCGGTCCCTACTTCAACACGAGCAGTACGTC. It is translated as CASSRSLLQHEQYV. This rearrangement joins TRBV6-2 or TRBV6-3 to TRBJ2-7; no reliable D call. The CDR3 runs 14 residues. Germline V gene sequence: CDR1 MNHEY, CDR2 SVGEGT. With 6 bases removed from V and 5 bases from J, the gap between germline ends came to 17 bases.

This chain uses TRBV7-8 with TRBJ2-7; no definite D call. Trimming removed 1 base from V and 2 bases from J, with 12 bases in between. CDR1 is SGHVS and CDR2 is FQNEAQ in the germline V gene. This CDR3 is built from 15 residues. The CDR3 region is CASSLGGSPPYEQYV. The CDR3 coding sequence is TGTGCCAGCAGCTTAGGTGGGTCCCCCCCCTACGAGCAGTACGTC.

CDR3 DNA sequence: TGTGCCAGCAGTGAAGCCCTAGCGGGCACAGATACGCAGTATTTT. This encodes CASSEALAGTDTQYF. The chain employs TRBV6-1 and TRBJ2-3; 7 bases fit TRBD2. The germline V gene has CDR1 MNHNS and CDR2 SASEGT. The CDR3 extends over 15 amino acids. The trim removed 0 bases at V and 1 base at J, leaving 1 base unmatched.

V is TRBV10-2 and J is TRBJ2-7, with TRBD1 matching 7 bases. Germline loops: CDR1 WSHSY, CDR2 SAAADI. The CDR3 length is 14 residues. With 6 bases clipped from V and 2 bases from J, the junction kept 7 bases outside the gene matches. The CDR3 nucleotides are TGCGCCAGCAGCGCAGGGGGATACCCCTACGAGCAGTACGTC. Residues: CASSAGGYPYEQYV.

The chain recombines TRBV28 with TRBJ2-2; possible D gene TRBD1, 6 bases. Trimming removed 2 bases from V and 2 bases from J, with 12 bases in between. The CDR3 contains 16 residues. Germline CDR1 is MDHEN and CDR2 is SYDVKM. CDR3 DNA: TGTGCCAGCAGTTTAGGCGCAGGGGCAAACACCGGGGAGCTGTTTTTT. Protein sequence: CASSLGAGANTGELFF.

The chain carries TRBV4-1 and TRBJ1-2; D gene unclear. The CDR3 consists of 15 residues. Germline CDR1 is MGHRA and CDR2 is YSYEKL. With 2 bases removed from V and 5 bases from J, the gap between germline ends came to 15 bases. The CDR3 DNA is TGCGCCAGCAGCCAATGGCCCCAGCCGGGATATGGCTACACCTTC. As protein: CASSQWPQPGYGYTF.

This clone has a single count. The chain has TRBV3-1 (or the pseudogene TRBV3-2) and TRBJ1-1; 8 positions agree with TRBD1. The V gene's germline CDR1 is LGHDT and CDR2 YNNKEL (reference sequence). The CDR3 contains 14 residues. The V segment lost 2 bases and the J segment 6 bases; nucleotides outside the gene matches: 5. The chain's CDR3 is CASSQQGARPEAFF. CDR3 coding DNA: TGTGCCAGCAGCCAACAGGGGGCGCGCCCTGAAGCTTTCTTT.